This T cell receptor beta chain emerged from a study of cytomegalovirus exposure and HLA in healthy donors. Germline V CDR1 and CDR2: SGHTA, FQGNSA. The ends were cut back, 4 bases at V and 2 bases at J, with 11 bases in the middle. The CDR3 runs 14 residues. This clone was seen only once. Assay used: immunoSEQ multiplex PCR; TCRdb lists only in-frame clones, some missing. The table lists some 240,000 clones, approximately 84% of them singletons. The source material was PBMCs. The sequence came from a woman aged 25 to 39 in good health and CMV-seropositive. V usage is TRBV7-2 and J usage is TRBJ1-1, with D possibly matching TRBD1 (6 bases). The DNA of the CDR3 is TGTGCCAGCAGCTCTGGACAGCCAAACACTGAAGCTTTCTTT. As protein: CASSSGQPNTEAFF. The variable domain in full, with the rest retrieved from reference TRBV7-2 and TRBJ1-1, is GAGVSQSPSNKVTEKGKDVELRCDPISGHTALYWYRQSLGQGLEFLIYFQGNSAPDKSGLPSDRFSAERTGGSVSTLTIQRTQQEDSAVYLCASSSGQPNTEAFFGQGTRLTVV.